These 10 T cell receptor beta chains were all obtained from the same sample, sequenced in a study of cytomegalovirus exposure and HLA in healthy donors. TCRdb's copy holds only in-frame clones and misses some; the assay was immunoSEQ multiplex PCR. The sample includes 140,000 or so clones, 91% of them seen just once. The sample was PBMCs. The receptors here all came from a man between 18 and 29 years old in good health and CMV-seronegative.

The chain combines TRBV7-2 with TRBJ2-1; 9 bases match TRBD2. Germline V lookup: CDR1 SGHTA, CDR2 FQGNSA. The CDR3 is 15 residues long. Trimming at V came to 3 bases and at J to 5 bases, leaving 5 bases not matched to a gene. The CDR3 is CASSFSGSSNNEQFF. CDR3 sequence (DNA): TGTGCCAGCAGCTTTAGCGGGAGTTCGAACAATGAGCAGTTCTTC.

This CDR3 is CASSRYRGHEQFF. The CDR3 nucleotides read TGTGCCAGCAGCCGTTACAGGGGGCATGAGCAGTTCTTC. The chain carries TRBV11-3 and TRBJ2-1; 9 bases fit TRBD1. With V trimmed by 5 bases and J by 8 bases, 4 bases remained unmatched. The CDR3 sequence is 13 residues long. Germline CDR1 and CDR2: SGHNT and YENEEA.

The chain employs TRBV7-9 and TRBJ1-5; unclear D gene. Trimming took 1 base from V and 0 from J, leaving 10 bases between them. The CDR3 is 16 residues long. The germline gives CDR1 SEHNR, CDR2 FQNEAQ (reference sequence). The CDR3 sequence is CASSLGLGSSNQPQHF. CDR3 nucleotide sequence: TGTGCCAGCAGCTTAGGATTGGGCAGTAGCAATCAGCCCCAGCATTTT.

The V gene is TRBV5-1, the J gene TRBJ2-2; 9 bases are a match to TRBD2. The CDR3 covers 14 residues. With 0 bases clipped from V and 6 bases from J, the junction kept 0 bases outside the gene matches. Germline CDR1 reads SGHRS; CDR2 reads YFSETQ. In DNA form, the CDR3 reads TGCGCCAGCAGCTTGGGACTAGCGGCCGGGGAGCTGTTTTTT. Translated, it gives CASSLGLAAGELFF.

This clone was seen just once. The chain is built from TRBV7-8 and TRBJ2-2; 7 nucleotides align to TRBD1. V trimming: 5 bases; J trimming: 0 bases; junction bases outside the gene matches: 6. Germline V CDR1 and CDR2: SGHVS, FQNEAQ. This CDR3 is 16 amino acids long. CDR3 residues: CASSPDRAPNTGELFF. CDR3 sequence (DNA): TGTGCCAGCAGCCCCGACAGGGCTCCGAACACCGGGGAGCTGTTTTTT.

The CDR3 is CASSPPEPGGYTF. The DNA for the CDR3 is TGTGCCAGCAGCCCCCCGGAGCCAGGGGGCTACACCTTC. The rearrangement joins TRBV11-2 to TRBJ1-2; possible D gene TRBD1, 5 bases. Deletions cut 5 bases from V and 8 bases from J, with 15 bases between. This CDR3 contains 13 residues. The germline V gene encodes CDR1 SGHAT and CDR2 FQNNGV.

This chain uses TRBV11-3 with TRBJ2-3, with 9 positions matching TRBD2. Germline trimming cut 5 bases from V and 5 bases from J; bases unmatched to any gene: 11. CDR1 is SGHNT and CDR2 is YENEEA in the germline V gene. The CDR3 runs 16 residues. The CDR3, as DNA: TGTGCCAGCAGCAATCCTTTAGCGGGAGCGGAAGATACGCAGTATTTT. Its protein is CASSNPLAGAEDTQYF.

The V call is TRBV5-1, the J call TRBJ2-5; unclear D gene. Germline CDR1 SGHRS, CDR2 YFSETQ. The CDR3 runs 14 residues. Trimming stripped 3 bases from V and 0 bases from J, with 9 bases between. The CDR3 reads CASSSQSYQETQYF. CDR3 in DNA: TGCGCCAGCAGCTCACAGAGCTACCAAGAGACCCAGTACTTC.

The count of this clone is one. The chain combines TRBV7-2 with TRBJ2-4; 7 positions agree with TRBD2. CDR1 SGHTA and CDR2 FQGNSA come from the germline V gene. The CDR3 runs to 16 residues. Unmatched junction bases numbered 5, after V lost 1 base and J lost 2 bases. Written as DNA, the CDR3 is TGTGCCAGCAGCTTAGAAAGCGGGATCTCCAAAAACATTCAGTACTTC. It encodes CASSLESGISKNIQYF.

The genes are TRBV5-4 and TRBJ1-2; D uncertain. This CDR3 region has 14 residues. V shed 1 base and J shed 0 bases, with 7 bases lying between them. CDR1 is SGHNT and CDR2 is YYREEE in the germline V gene (reference sequence). The CDR3 reads CASSLYTTNYGYTF. DNA of the CDR3: TGTGCCAGCAGCTTGTACACGACTAACTATGGCTACACCTTC. Complete variable domain (other parts from reference TRBV5-4 and TRBJ1-2): ETGVTQSPTHLIKTRGQQVTLRCSSQSGHNTVSWYQQALGQGPQFIFQYYREEENGRGNFPPRFSGLQFPNYSSELNVNALELDDSALYLCASSLYTTNYGYTFGSGTRLTVV.